Listed here are 21 T cell receptor beta chains from one sample, sequenced in a study of blood T cell repertoires in COVID-19. Only in-frame clones appear in the TCRdb table, and some are missing; sequencing was by immunoSEQ multiplex PCR. The sample shows roughly 280,000 clones, around 90% of them seen only once. The sample consisted of peripheral blood. Source of these receptors: an older woman with COVID-19, enrolled during active disease.

This clone was observed once. This chain joins TRBV4-2 and TRBJ2-7; 11 bases are a match to TRBD2. The germline gives CDR1 LGHNA, CDR2 YNFKEQ. J gave up 6 bases and V 0 bases, and 10 bases lay outside the gene matches. The CDR3 covers 17 residues. The DNA of the CDR3 is TGTGCCAGCAGCCAAGATCTGCGGCTAGCGGGAGGTTCCGAGCAGTACTTC. Its protein is CASSQDLRLAGGSEQYF.

The rearrangement uses TRBV19 and TRBJ1-6; 7 bases agree with TRBD1. The CDR3 loop spans 15 amino acids. After removal of 5 bases from V and 7 bases from J, the junction contained 8 bases not matched to a gene. Germline CDR1 reads LNHDA; CDR2 reads SQIVND (reference sequence). CDR3 sequence (DNA): TGTGCCAGTAGTCCACAAACAGGGGCCAATTCACCCCTCCACTTT. Residues: CASSPQTGANSPLHF.

This chain connects TRBV2 to TRBJ2-5; 7 positions agree with TRBD1. The CDR3 spans 13 residues. After removal of 7 bases from V and 4 bases from J, the junction contained 6 bases not matched to a gene. CDR1 and CDR2 from the germline V gene are SNHLY and FYNNEI. Here the CDR3 DNA reads TGTGCCAGCAATCCGACAGGGTCAGAGACCCAGTACTTC. The encoded protein is CASNPTGSETQYF.

The genes are TRBV3-1 (or the pseudogene TRBV3-2) and TRBJ1-6; D uncertain. The ends were cut back, 1 base at V and 5 bases at J, with 9 bases in the middle. CDR3 length equals 15 residues. CDR1 and CDR2 from the germline V gene are LGHDT and YNNKEL (reference sequence). The CDR3 spells CASSQGGRNNSPLHF. The DNA for the CDR3 is TGTGCCAGCAGCCAAGGCGGGCGGAATAATTCACCCCTCCACTTT.

The chain carries TRBV29-1 and TRBJ2-5, with D tentatively TRBD1 (6 bases). Per the germline V gene, CDR1 is SQVTM and CDR2 is ANQGSEA. Trimming cost V 2 bases and J 5 bases, with 15 bases left between them. This CDR3 is built from 14 residues. CDR3 region: CSVEMGERGETQYF. In DNA, the CDR3 is TGCAGCGTTGAAATGGGGGAGAGGGGGGAGACCCAGTACTTC.

This chain joins TRBV4-2 and TRBJ2-1; no clear D gene. The CDR3 has 19 residues. Trimming left V 1 base short and J 8 bases short, with 27 bases between. CDR1 is LGHNA, CDR2 YNFKEQ, per germline. The chain's CDR3 is CASSQGISFGRRTSDEQFF. Here the CDR3 DNA reads TGTGCCAGCAGCCAAGGGATCAGTTTTGGCCGGAGAACTTCAGATGAGCAGTTCTTC.

This chain links TRBV29-1 with TRBJ2-3; a weak D match, TRBD2 (6 bases). V lost 2 bases to trimming and J lost 3 bases, with 9 bases between them. The CDR3 spans 13 residues. Germline V gene sequence: CDR1 SQVTM, CDR2 ANQGSEA. This CDR3 reads CSVETGATDTQYF. Here the CDR3 DNA reads TGCAGCGTTGAAACGGGAGCAACAGATACGCAGTATTTT.

This clone was detected only a few times. The chain couples TRBV24-1 to TRBJ2-5; 7 bases match TRBD2. CDR1 is KGHDR and CDR2 is SFDVKD in the germline V gene. V trimming: 5 bases; J trimming: 1 base; junction bases outside the gene matches: 3. The CDR3 extends over 14 amino acids. The CDR3 here is CATSVGGSQETQYF. For the CDR3, the DNA is TGTGCCACCAGTGTGGGAGGGTCCCAAGAGACCCAGTACTTC.

V and J are TRBV18 and TRBJ2-6; D perhaps matches TRBD2 (7 bases). CDR1 is KGHSH and CDR2 is LQKENI in the germline V gene. CDR3 length: 15 residues. V gave up 3 bases and J gave up 3 bases, with 9 bases separating them. The CDR3 DNA reads TGTGCCAGCTCACCGGGGGGGCGTGGGGCCAACGTCCTGACTTTC. Amino acid sequence: CASSPGGRGANVLTF.

In its sample, this clone was seen many times. The chain is built from TRBV7-2 and TRBJ1-2; TRBD1 matches 9 bases. Trimming cost V 7 bases and J 2 bases; bases outside gene matches: 8. From germline, CDR1 is SGHTA and CDR2 FQGNSA. This CDR3 is built from 15 residues. Written as DNA, the CDR3 is TGTGCCAGCACCCTTCCGACAGGGGGGAACTATGGCTACACCTTC. This encodes CASTLPTGGNYGYTF.

The chain is built from TRBV24-1 and TRBJ2-1, with D unclear. The germline V gene encodes CDR1 KGHDR and CDR2 SFDVKD. CDR3 length: 13 residues. The V end lost 5 bases, the J end lost 10 bases, and 14 bases lay between the germline ends. The CDR3 DNA reads TGTGCCACCAGTGGGGCATGGTTATACGAGCAGTTCTTC. It codes for CATSGAWLYEQFF.

The chain joins TRBV4-1 to TRBJ1-2; no firm D call. The CDR3 runs 13 residues. Germline loops: CDR1 MGHRA, CDR2 YSYEKL. Trimming removed 3 bases from V and 4 bases from J, with 9 bases in between. The CDR3 region has the DNA TGCGCCAGCAGCCAGGAGGGTCTCTATGGCTACACCTTC. This encodes CASSQEGLYGYTF.

The chain is built from TRBV10-1 and TRBJ2-1; D may be TRBD2 (6 bases). The germline V and J ends were trimmed by 4 bases and 2 bases, with 12 bases remaining between them. The CDR3 covers 15 residues. CDR1 is WNHNN and CDR2 is SYGVQD in the germline V gene (reference sequence). DNA of the CDR3: TGCGCCAGCAGTGCCTCTGGGAGGACCTACAATGAGCAGTTCTTC. It is translated as CASSASGRTYNEQFF.

This rearrangement joins TRBV12-5 to TRBJ1-1; 8 bases are a match to TRBD1. The germline V gene encodes CDR1 LGHNT and CDR2 FRNRAP. The CDR3 runs 13 residues. With 1 base clipped from V and 8 bases from J, the junction kept 3 bases outside the gene matches. In DNA form, the CDR3 reads TGTGCTAGTGGTTTGGGGACAGGGTTCGAAGCTTTCTTT. It yields the protein CASGLGTGFEAFF.

The rearrangement links TRBV28 to TRBJ2-5; D gene uncertain. V dropped 5 bases and J dropped 2 bases, with 6 bases sitting between them. CDR1 is MDHEN and CDR2 is SYDVKM in the germline V gene. The length of the CDR3 is 12 residues. CDR3: CASSPPQETQYF. CDR3 nucleotide sequence: TGTGCCAGCAGTCCCCCACAAGAGACCCAGTACTTC.

DNA of the CDR3: TGTGCCACAGGCCAGGGGACCTACGAGCAGTACTTC. Translation gives CATGQGTYEQYF. V is TRBV10-3 and J is TRBJ2-7; a weak D match, TRBD1 (6 bases). V was shortened by 10 bases and J by 2 bases, with 12 bases between the two germline ends. CDR3 length: 12 residues. From germline, CDR1 is ENHRY and CDR2 SYGVKD.

The rearrangement links TRBV29-1 to TRBJ2-1; D uncertain. Germline CDR1 is SQVTM and CDR2 is ANQGSEA. The ends were cut back, 4 bases at V and 3 bases at J, with 10 bases in the middle. CDR3 size: 13 residues. The CDR3 DNA follows: TGCAGCGTTGTCCCCCAAAACTACAATGAGCAGTTCTTC. Translation gives CSVVPQNYNEQFF.

The chain has TRBV18 and TRBJ2-1; 8 bases agree with TRBD2. The CDR3 is made up of 14 amino acids. Unmatched junction bases numbered 7, after V lost 5 bases and J lost 7 bases. CDR1 KGHSH and CDR2 LQKENI come from the germline V gene. For the CDR3, the DNA is TGTGCCAGCTCAAATTGGGGGACTAGGAATGAGCAGTTCTTC. Its protein is CASSNWGTRNEQFF.

The chain couples TRBV11-2 to TRBJ2-7, with 9 nucleotides matching TRBD2. V lost 0 bases, J lost 2 bases, and 2 bases stayed unmatched. The CDR3 is made up of 15 amino acids. Germline CDR1 is SGHAT and CDR2 is FQNNGV. CDR3 amino acids: CASSLELAGAYEQYF. CDR3 coding DNA: TGTGCCAGCAGCTTAGAATTAGCGGGGGCCTACGAGCAGTACTTC. The whole variable domain, filled in from reference TRBV11-2 and TRBJ2-7, reads EAGVAQSPRYKIIEKRQSVAFWCNPISGHATLYWYQQILGQGPKLLIQFQNNGVVDDSQLPKDRFSAERLKGVDSTLKIQPAKLEDSAVYLCASSLELAGAYEQYFGPGTRLTVT.

This clone was observed a single time. CDR3: CASSEIWGGHQPQHF. The CDR3 DNA is TGTGCCAGCAGTGAAATCTGGGGGGGGCATCAGCCCCAGCATTTT. J is TRBJ1-5 and V is TRBV6-1; D possibly corresponds to TRBD1 (6 bases). The germline V and J ends were trimmed by 2 bases and 5 bases, with 13 bases remaining between them. The germline V gene encodes CDR1 MNHNS and CDR2 SASEGT. CDR3 length: 15 residues.

This clone was observed a handful of times. V is TRBV11-2 and J is TRBJ2-7, with D possibly being TRBD2 (5 bases). Trimming took 0 bases from V and 2 from J, leaving 8 bases between them. This CDR3 has 14 amino acids. The germline gives CDR1 SGHAT, CDR2 FQNNGV. The CDR3 here is CASSLELATYEQYF. CDR3 in DNA: TGTGCCAGCAGCTTAGAGCTAGCTACCTACGAGCAGTACTTC. Looking up the rest from reference TRBV11-2 and TRBJ2-7 gives the full variable domain: EAGVAQSPRYKIIEKRQSVAFWCNPISGHATLYWYQQILGQGPKLLIQFQNNGVVDDSQLPKDRFSAERLKGVDSTLKIQPAKLEDSAVYLCASSLELATYEQYFGPGTRLTVT.